The 5 T cell receptor beta chains in this list originate from one sample, sequenced in a study of shared clonotypes between healthy human individuals. The assay was immunoSEQ multiplex PCR, and TCRdb's table has in-frame clones only and misses some. The sample lists 2.5 million or so clones, around 94% seen once, with 0.14% in the top ten. Sequencing was carried out using naive CD4+ T cells sorted from blood. Regarding subset: CD45RA+ positively selected. Every receptor here comes from a young man in good health.

Comments on this clone: The same CDR3 is also encoded by other DNA sequences in this sample. The rearrangement joins TRBV19 to TRBJ2-2; TRBD2 might be the D (6 bases). V was pared by 1 base and J by 7 bases, with 7 bases between. Looked up from germline, CDR1 is LNHDA and CDR2 is SQIVND (reference sequence). The CDR3 has 13 residues. CDR3 in DNA: TGTGCCAGTAGTATAGGGGGAGGCGGGGAGCTGTTTTTT. This translates into CASSIGGGGELFF. The full variable domain, in which reference TRBV19 and TRBJ2-2 provide the parts outside the CDR3, is DGGITQSPKYLFRKEGQNVTLSCEQNLNHDAMYWYRQDPGQGLRLIYYSQIVNDFQKGDIAEGYSVSREKKESFPLTVTSAQKNPTAFYLCASSIGGGGELFFGEGSRLTVL.

The rearrangement links TRBV7-6 to TRBJ2-3; D possibly corresponds to TRBD2 (7 bases). V lost 1 base and J lost 3, with 11 bases in between. In germline, CDR1 is SGHVS, CDR2 FNYEAQ. This CDR3 comprises 15 residues. The CDR3, as DNA: TGTGCCAGCAGCTTAGGGGGGGGGCCGACAGATACGCAGTATTTT. It is translated as CASSLGGGPTDTQYF.

Of note for this clone: Other DNA sequences from this sample encode an identical CDR3 as well. The chain has TRBV10-3 and TRBJ2-5; TRBD1 aligns across 11 bases. V shed 8 bases, J shed 5 bases, and the junction held 4 bases outside the gene matches. The CDR3 covers 13 residues. Germline V gives CDR1 ENHRY, CDR2 SYGVKD. This CDR3 reads CAISGQGGETQYF. CDR3 DNA sequence: TGTGCCATCTCGGGACAGGGGGGGGAGACCCAGTACTTC.

The rearrangement uses TRBV7-9 and TRBJ1-2, with D possibly being TRBD1 (5 bases). V gave up 1 base and J gave up 8 bases, with 14 bases separating them. Germline CDR1 is SEHNR and CDR2 is FQNEAQ (reference sequence). This CDR3 spans 14 amino acids. The CDR3 nucleotides read TGTGCCAGCAGCTTAGTGGGGGGTCCGGAAGGCTACACCTTC. Its translation is CASSLVGGPEGYTF. Supplemented by reference TRBV7-9 and TRBJ1-2, the full variable domain reads DTGVSQNPRHKITKRGQNVTFRCDPISEHNRLYWYRQTLGQGPEFLTYFQNEAQLEKSRLLSDRFSAERPKGSFSTLEIQRTEQGDSAMYLCASSLVGGPEGYTFGSGTRLTVV.

The gene calls are TRBV7-6 and TRBJ2-7; 9 nucleotides match TRBD1. Per germline, CDR1 SGHVS and CDR2 FNYEAQ. V dropped 3 bases and J dropped 6; count of bases not matched to a gene: 6. The CDR3 has 14 residues. The CDR3 bases are TGTGCCAGCAGCTTTCGGACAGGGGCGGCCGAGCAGTACTTC. Translated, it gives CASSFRTGAAEQYF.